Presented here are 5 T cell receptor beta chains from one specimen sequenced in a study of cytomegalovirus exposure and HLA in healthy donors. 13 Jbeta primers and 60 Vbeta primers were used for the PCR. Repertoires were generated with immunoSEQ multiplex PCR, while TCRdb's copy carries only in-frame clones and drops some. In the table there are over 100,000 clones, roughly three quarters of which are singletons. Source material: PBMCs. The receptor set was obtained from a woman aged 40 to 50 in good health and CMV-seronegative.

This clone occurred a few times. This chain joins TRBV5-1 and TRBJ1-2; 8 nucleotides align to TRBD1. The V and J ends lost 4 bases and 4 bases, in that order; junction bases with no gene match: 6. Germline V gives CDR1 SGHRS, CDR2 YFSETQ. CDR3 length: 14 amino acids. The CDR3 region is CASSDSGQVYGYTF. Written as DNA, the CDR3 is TGCGCCAGCAGCGATTCGGGACAGGTCTATGGCTACACCTTC.

The DNA of the CDR3 is TGTGCCAGCTCACCTCAACAGGGGGACGAGCAGTACTTC. Translating gives CASSPQQGDEQYF. The V gene is TRBV18, the J gene TRBJ2-7, with 8 bases identical to TRBD1. Germline V gene data show CDR1 as KGHSH and CDR2 as LQKENI. The V and J ends lost 3 bases and 5 bases, in that order; junction bases with no gene match: 3. The CDR3 has 13 amino acids.

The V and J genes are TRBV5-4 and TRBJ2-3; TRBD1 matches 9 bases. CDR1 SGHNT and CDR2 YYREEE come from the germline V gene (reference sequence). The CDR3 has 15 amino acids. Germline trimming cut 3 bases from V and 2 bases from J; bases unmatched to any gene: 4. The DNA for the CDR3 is TGTGCCAGCAGCTCGGACAGGGGTAACACAGATACGCAGTATTTT. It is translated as CASSSDRGNTDTQYF.

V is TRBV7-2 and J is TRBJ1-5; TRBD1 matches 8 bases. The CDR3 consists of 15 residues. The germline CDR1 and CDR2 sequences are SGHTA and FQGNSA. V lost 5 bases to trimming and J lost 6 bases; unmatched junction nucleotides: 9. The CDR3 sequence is CASSTTGDLSQPQHF. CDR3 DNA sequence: TGTGCCAGCAGCACGACAGGGGACCTCAGTCAGCCCCAGCATTTT.

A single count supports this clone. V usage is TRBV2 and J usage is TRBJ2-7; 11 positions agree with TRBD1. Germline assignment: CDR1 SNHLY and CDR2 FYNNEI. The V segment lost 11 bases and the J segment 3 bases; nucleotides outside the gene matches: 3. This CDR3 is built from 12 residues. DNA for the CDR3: TGTGCCCGAGGGACAGGGGGCTACGAGCAGTACTTC. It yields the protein CARGTGGYEQYF.